This is a list of T cell receptor beta chains from one sample in a study of somatic mutations in cytotoxic T cells in rheumatoid arthritis. Clones were read by immunoSEQ multiplex PCR, and TCRdb kept only the in-frame ones, dropping some. The sample records approximately 9,700 clones, just under 85% being singletons. The sequencing input was CD8+ T cells sorted from blood. The receptors shown here come from an adult with rheumatoid arthritis. The CDR3 runs from the conserved cysteine through the conserved F or W. The D gene is left open where the match is weak. Size tells how often a clone was seen (once, few, many) or the class of an expanded clone, and some rows leave it out.

v_call	j_call	d_call	clone_size	cdr3_aa	cdr3_nt
TRBV15	TRBJ1-3	TRBD1	.	CATTDRVAGNTIYF	TGTGCCACCACCGACAGGGTAGCTGGAAACACCATATATTTT
TRBV5-5	TRBJ1-5	.	.	CASSLGEVLYSNQPQHF	TGTGCCAGCAGCTTGGGGGAGGTCCTATATAGCAATCAGCCCCAGCATTTT
TRBV2	TRBJ1-5	.	.	CASTYSAYSNQPQHF	TGTGCCAGCACTTACAGCGCTTATAGCAATCAGCCCCAGCATTTT
TRBV29-1	TRBJ2-7	.	few	CSVSISYEQYF	TGCAGCGTCTCAATCTCCTACGAGCAGTACTTC
TRBV20-1	TRBJ2-1	.	once	CSARVVGEQFF	TGCAGTGCCAGAGTTGTCGGGGAGCAGTTCTTC
TRBV11-2	TRBJ2-7	.	.	CASSLEPYEQYF	TGTGCCAGCAGCTTAGAGCCCTACGAGCAGTACTTC
TRBV5-1	TRBJ2-1	TRBD2	few	CASSLVYAGREEQFF	TGCGCCAGCAGCTTGGTTTACGCAGGGCGGGAGGAGCAGTTCTTC
TRBV2	TRBJ1-3	.	.	CASSEYPDFYSGNTIYF	TGTGCCAGCAGTGAATACCCGGACTTCTACTCTGGAAACACCATATATTTT
TRBV14	TRBJ2-7	.	once	CASSQALAVSYEQYF	TGTGCCAGCAGCCAAGCATTAGCGGTATCCTACGAGCAGTACTTC
TRBV4-1	TRBJ1-3	.	.	CASSQGARGLDTIYF	TGCGCCAGCAGCCAAGGCGCCAGGGGCTTAGACACCATATATTTT
TRBV25-1	TRBJ1-4	.	.	CASSRAAHEKLFF	TGTGCCAGCAGTAGAGCGGCCCATGAAAAACTGTTTTTT
TRBV21-1	TRBJ1-1	.	.	CASSGTQPRNTEAFF	TGTGCCAGCAGCGGAACCCAACCCAGGAACACTGAAGCTTTCTTT
TRBV19	TRBJ2-1	.	.	CATGGTGTNEQFF	TGTGCCACGGGGGGGACAGGGACCAATGAGCAGTTCTTC
TRBV6-1	TRBJ2-3	TRBD1	.	CAITGADLWNTQYF	TGTGCCATCACAGGGGCTGATCTGTGGAATACGCAGTATTTT
TRBV27	TRBJ1-2	TRBD1	.	CASSLTRGHNGYTF	TGTGCCAGCAGTTTAACCAGGGGGCATAATGGCTACACCTTC
TRBV19	TRBJ1-1	.	.	CASSIATTEAFF	TGTGCCAGTAGTATAGCCACCACTGAAGCTTTCTTT
TRBV19	TRBJ1-5	.	.	CASSAGHPGQPQHF	TGTGCCAGTAGTGCGGGACACCCCGGGCAGCCCCAGCATTTT
TRBV7-8	TRBJ2-7	.	.	CASSLGLNRDWNSYEQYF	TGTGCCAGCAGCTTGGGCCTCAACCGGGACTGGAATTCCTACGAGCAGTACTTC
TRBV5-6	TRBJ2-7	TRBD2	.	CASSPPGLSGSSYEQYF	TGTGCCAGCAGCCCCCCAGGTCTTAGCGGGAGCTCCTACGAGCAGTACTTC
TRBV6-5	TRBJ2-1	TRBD2	.	CASAPSGAAYNEQFF	TGTGCCAGCGCCCCGAGCGGGGCTGCCTACAATGAGCAGTTCTTC
TRBV11-2	TRBJ1-1	.	.	CASSLAGTNAEAFF	TGTGCCAGCAGCTTAGCCGGGACAAACGCTGAAGCTTTCTTT
TRBV2	TRBJ2-1	TRBD2	.	CATIRTSGNNEQFF	TGTGCCACCATAAGGACTAGCGGGAACAATGAGCAGTTCTTC
TRBV9	TRBJ2-2	TRBD1	.	CASSGGQGVPGELFF	TGTGCCAGCAGCGGGGGACAGGGGGTCCCCGGGGAGCTGTTTTTT
TRBV4-1	TRBJ2-2	TRBD2	once	CASSQDRGLETTGELFF	TGCGCCAGCAGCCAAGATCGGGGACTAGAAACCACCGGGGAGCTGTTTTTT
TRBV29-1	TRBJ2-7	.	.	CSVGGNYEQYF	TGCAGCGTTGGTGGGAACTACGAGCAGTACTTC
TRBV6-5	TRBJ2-3	TRBD2	.	CASSYSPSGGTDTQYF	TGTGCCAGCAGTTACTCACCTAGCGGGGGAACAGATACGCAGTATTTT
TRBV25-1	TRBJ2-7	TRBD1	.	CASGTDYYEQYF	TGTGCCAGCGGGACAGATTACTACGAGCAGTACTTC
TRBV14	TRBJ2-3	TRBD2	.	CASSQDAGLAVTDTQYF	TGTGCCAGCAGCCAAGATGCGGGACTAGCGGTCACAGATACGCAGTATTTT
TRBV4-1	TRBJ1-1	TRBD1	.	CASSRMDYRGIWTEAFF	TGCGCCAGCAGCCGGATGGACTACAGGGGAATTTGGACTGAAGCTTTCTTT
TRBV5-5	TRBJ2-1	TRBD2	.	CASSLGLAGNNEQFF	TGTGCCAGCAGCCTGGGACTAGCGGGTAACAATGAGCAGTTCTTC
TRBV15	TRBJ2-1	TRBD1	.	CATSRPDRVPYNEQFF	TGTGCCACCAGCAGACCGGACAGGGTTCCCTACAATGAGCAGTTCTTC
TRBV11-2	TRBJ1-3	.	.	CASSLGTTGNTIYF	TGTGCCAGCAGCTTAGGGACAACCGGAAACACCATATATTTT
TRBV9	TRBJ2-7	.	.	CASSVGDSHEQYF	TGTGCCAGCAGCGTAGGAGATAGCCACGAGCAGTACTTC
TRBV7-6	TRBJ1-2	.	.	CASSPLATNYGYTF	TGTGCCAGCAGCCCACTGGCCACAAACTATGGCTACACCTTC
TRBV10-3	TRBJ2-1	.	.	CAISILQLSSYNEQFF	TGTGCCATCAGTATCTTACAGTTGAGCTCCTACAATGAGCAGTTCTTC
TRBV7-3	TRBJ2-3	TRBD2	.	CASSLTSSGGALNTQYF	TGTGCCAGCAGCTTAACTTCTAGCGGGGGGGCGTTGAATACGCAGTATTTT
TRBV7-6	TRBJ2-1	TRBD2	.	CASSRAAGSSYNEQFF	TGTGCCAGCAGCCGCGCAGCGGGATCCTCCTACAATGAGCAGTTCTTC
TRBV5-8	TRBJ2-1	.	.	CASSFELVLTYNEQFF	TGTGCCAGCAGCTTCGAGCTGGTGTTAACCTACAATGAGCAGTTCTTC
TRBV7-9	TRBJ2-5	.	.	CASSSPGEQETQYF	TGTGCCAGCAGCTCCCCGGGGGAGCAAGAGACCCAGTACTTC
TRBV29-1	TRBJ2-2	.	.	CSVEAVGPAGELFF	TGCAGCGTTGAAGCGGTGGGTCCTGCCGGGGAGCTGTTTTTT
TRBV5-4	TRBJ2-7	.	once	CASAWSGASYEQYF	TGTGCCAGCGCCTGGTCAGGGGCCTCCTACGAGCAGTACTTC
TRBV19	TRBJ1-1	TRBD1	.	CASKSGTGGTEAFF	TGTGCCAGTAAATCCGGGACAGGGGGAACTGAAGCTTTCTTT
TRBV13	TRBJ1-2	.	.	CASSSRTDYGYTF	TGTGCCAGCAGCTCTAGGACGGATTATGGCTACACCTTC
TRBV4-1	TRBJ2-1	TRBD2	.	CASSQDPTSGGANEQFF	TGCGCCAGCAGCCAAGACCCCACTAGCGGGGGGGCTAATGAGCAGTTCTTC
TRBV7-2	TRBJ2-1	.	.	CASSLVGGSYNEQFF	TGTGCCAGCAGCTTGGTAGGGGGCTCCTACAATGAGCAGTTCTTC
TRBV9	TRBJ1-1	.	.	CASSAPDRTEAFF	TGTGCCAGCAGCGCCCCGGACCGCACTGAAGCTTTCTTT
TRBV4-1	TRBJ2-4	.	.	CASSQSGGRAKNIQYF	TGCGCCAGCAGCCAATCCGGGGGGCGGGCCAAAAACATTCAGTACTTC
TRBV5-1	TRBJ2-2	TRBD1	.	CASSVTGANTGELFF	TGCGCCAGCAGCGTCACAGGGGCGAACACCGGGGAGCTGTTTTTT
TRBV6-1	TRBJ1-1	.	.	CASSEAYTRDTNEAFF	TGTGCCAGCAGTGAAGCATACACCCGGGACACCAATGAAGCTTTCTTT
TRBV21-1	TRBJ1-2	.	.	CASSRLRTGPLYGYTF	TGTGCCAGCAGCAGATTGAGGACAGGGCCGCTCTATGGCTACACCTTC
TRBV6-5	TRBJ2-5	.	.	CASSYFDLRSGETQYF	TGTGCCAGCAGTTATTTTGACCTTCGGAGTGGTGAGACCCAGTACTTC
TRBV5-1	TRBJ2-7	.	few	CASSGGGQTREKYF	TGCGCCAGCAGCGGGGGAGGACAGACTCGGGAGAAGTACTTC